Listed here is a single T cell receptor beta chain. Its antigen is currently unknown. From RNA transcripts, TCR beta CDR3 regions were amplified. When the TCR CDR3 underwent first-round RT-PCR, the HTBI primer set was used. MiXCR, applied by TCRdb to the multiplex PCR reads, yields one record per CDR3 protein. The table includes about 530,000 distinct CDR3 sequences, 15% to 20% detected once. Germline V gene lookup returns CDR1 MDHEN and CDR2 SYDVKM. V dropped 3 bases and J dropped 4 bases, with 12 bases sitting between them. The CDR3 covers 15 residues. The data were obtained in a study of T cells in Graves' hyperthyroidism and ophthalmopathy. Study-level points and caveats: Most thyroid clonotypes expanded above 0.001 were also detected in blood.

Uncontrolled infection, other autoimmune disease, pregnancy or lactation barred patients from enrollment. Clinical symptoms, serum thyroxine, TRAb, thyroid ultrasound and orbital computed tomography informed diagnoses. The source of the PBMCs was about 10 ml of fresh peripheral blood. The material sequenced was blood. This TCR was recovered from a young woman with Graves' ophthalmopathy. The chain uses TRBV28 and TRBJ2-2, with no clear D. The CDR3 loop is CASSFSTYGTGELFF. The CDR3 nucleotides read TGTGCCAGCAGTTTTTCCACATATGGCACCGGGGAGCTGTTTTTT.